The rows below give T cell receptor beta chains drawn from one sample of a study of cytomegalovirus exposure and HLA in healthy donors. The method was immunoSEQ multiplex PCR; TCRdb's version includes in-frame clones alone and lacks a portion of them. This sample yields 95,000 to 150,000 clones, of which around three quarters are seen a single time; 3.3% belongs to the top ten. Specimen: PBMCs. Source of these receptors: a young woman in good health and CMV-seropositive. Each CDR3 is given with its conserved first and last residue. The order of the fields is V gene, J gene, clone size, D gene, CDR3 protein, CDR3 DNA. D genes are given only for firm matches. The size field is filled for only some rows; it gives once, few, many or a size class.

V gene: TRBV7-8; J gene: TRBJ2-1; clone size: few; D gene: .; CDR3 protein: CASSTRTGQTYNEQFF; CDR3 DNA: TGTGCCAGCAGCACTAGAACCGGACAGACCTACAATGAGCAGTTCTTC
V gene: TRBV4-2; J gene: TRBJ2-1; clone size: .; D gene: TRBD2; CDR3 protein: CASSQPGLAAGSNEQFF; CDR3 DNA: TGTGCCAGCAGCCAGCCCGGACTAGCGGCCGGCAGCAATGAGCAGTTCTTC
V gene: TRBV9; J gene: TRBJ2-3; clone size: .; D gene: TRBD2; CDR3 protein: CASTAGAGAGGSTDTQYF; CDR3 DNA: TGTGCCAGCACCGCTGGGGCAGGGGCGGGGGGGAGCACAGATACGCAGTATTTT
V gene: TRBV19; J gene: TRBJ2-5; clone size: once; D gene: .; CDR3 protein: CASSRGDKQETQYF; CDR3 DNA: TGTGCCAGTAGTCGAGGGGACAAGCAAGAGACCCAGTACTTC
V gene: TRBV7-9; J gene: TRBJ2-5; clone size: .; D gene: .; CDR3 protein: CASGLSQGSKETQYF; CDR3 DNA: TGTGCCAGCGGCCTCAGCCAGGGGAGCAAAGAGACCCAGTACTTC
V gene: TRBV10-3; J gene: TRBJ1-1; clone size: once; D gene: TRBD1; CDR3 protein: CAISEPDRGVAEAFF; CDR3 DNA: TGTGCCATCAGTGAGCCGGACAGGGGAGTGGCTGAAGCTTTCTTT
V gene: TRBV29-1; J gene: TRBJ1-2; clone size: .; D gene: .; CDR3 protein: CSVGQVAYYGYTF; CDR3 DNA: TGCAGCGTTGGACAGGTAGCGTACTATGGCTACACCTTC
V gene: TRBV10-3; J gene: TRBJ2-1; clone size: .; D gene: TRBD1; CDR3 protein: CAISEPPRDRGYNEQFF; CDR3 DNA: TGTGCCATCAGTGAGCCTCCCCGGGACAGGGGGTACAATGAGCAGTTCTTC
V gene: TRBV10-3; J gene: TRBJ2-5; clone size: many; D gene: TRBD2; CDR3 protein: CASTGTNHTQYF; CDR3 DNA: TGTGCCAGCACCGGGACTAACCATACCCAGTACTTC
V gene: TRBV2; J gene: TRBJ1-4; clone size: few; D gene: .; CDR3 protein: CASRPRGGDWEKLFF; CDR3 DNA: TGTGCCAGCAGACCGCGCGGGGGCGATTGGGAAAAACTGTTTTTT
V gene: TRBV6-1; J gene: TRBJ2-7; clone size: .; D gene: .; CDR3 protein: CAITLGIGGNEQYF; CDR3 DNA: TGTGCCATCACCTTGGGTATAGGAGGGAACGAGCAGTACTTC
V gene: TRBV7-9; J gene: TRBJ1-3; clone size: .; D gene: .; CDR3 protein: CASSLTNQGRGNTIYF; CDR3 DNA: TGTGCCAGCAGCTTAACCAACCAGGGAAGAGGAAACACCATATATTTT
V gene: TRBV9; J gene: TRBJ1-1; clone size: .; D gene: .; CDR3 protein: CASSVGTSDTEAFF; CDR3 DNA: TGTGCCAGCAGCGTAGGGACATCCGACACTGAAGCTTTCTTT
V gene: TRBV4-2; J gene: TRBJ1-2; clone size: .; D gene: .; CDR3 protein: CASSQVDSTAISYGYTF; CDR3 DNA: TGTGCCAGCAGCCAAGTGGATTCGACAGCGATATCCTATGGCTACACCTTC
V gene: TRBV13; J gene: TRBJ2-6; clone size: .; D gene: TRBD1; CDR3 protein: CASSHDRGTSGANVLTF; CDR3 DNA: TGTGCCAGCAGCCATGACAGGGGAACCTCTGGGGCCAACGTCCTGACTTTC
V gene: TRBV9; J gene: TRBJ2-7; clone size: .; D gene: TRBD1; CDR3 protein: CASSARDSSYEQYF; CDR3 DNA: TGTGCCAGCAGCGCCCGGGACAGCTCCTACGAGCAGTACTTC
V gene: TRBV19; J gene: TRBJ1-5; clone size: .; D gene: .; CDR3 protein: CASSALPGGNQPQHF; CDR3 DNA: TGTGCCAGTAGTGCTCTCCCCGGGGGCAATCAGCCCCAGCATTTT
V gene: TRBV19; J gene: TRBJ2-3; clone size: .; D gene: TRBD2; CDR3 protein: CASSMGSGGAGTQYF; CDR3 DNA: TGTGCCAGTAGTATGGGTAGCGGGGGGGCTGGTACGCAGTATTTT
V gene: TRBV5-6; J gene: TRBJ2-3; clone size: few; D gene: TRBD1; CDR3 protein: CASSIQGASTDTQYF; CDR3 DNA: TGTGCCAGCAGCATACAGGGGGCGAGCACAGATACGCAGTATTTT
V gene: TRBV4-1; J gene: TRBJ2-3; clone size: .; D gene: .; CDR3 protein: CASSGSADTQYF; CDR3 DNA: TGCGCCAGCAGCGGCAGTGCAGATACGCAGTATTTT
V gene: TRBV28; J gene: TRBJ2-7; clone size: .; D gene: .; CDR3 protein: CASNVGGLLRYEQYF; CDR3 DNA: TGTGCCAGCAATGTGGGGGGGCTCCTCCGCTACGAGCAGTACTTC
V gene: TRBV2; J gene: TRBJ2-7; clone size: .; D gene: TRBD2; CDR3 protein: CASSPLAGGNYEQYF; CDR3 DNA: TGTGCCAGCAGTCCACTAGCGGGGGGAAACTACGAGCAGTACTTC
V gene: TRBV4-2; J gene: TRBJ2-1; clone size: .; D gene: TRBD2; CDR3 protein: CASSQDRERGGNEQFF; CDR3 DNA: TGTGCCAGCAGCCAAGATCGCGAGCGGGGGGGCAATGAGCAGTTCTTC
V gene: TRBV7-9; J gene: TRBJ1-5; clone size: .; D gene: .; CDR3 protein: CASSLAGEQPQHF; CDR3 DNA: TGTGCCAGCAGCTTAGCAGGGGAACAGCCCCAGCATTTT
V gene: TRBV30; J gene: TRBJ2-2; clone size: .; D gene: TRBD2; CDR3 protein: CAWAGDHTGELFF; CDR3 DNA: TGTGCCTGGGCGGGGGACCACACCGGGGAGCTGTTTTTC
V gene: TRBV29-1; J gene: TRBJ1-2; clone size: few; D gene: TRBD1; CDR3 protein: CSVETRDRPDGYTF; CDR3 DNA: TGCAGCGTTGAAACCCGGGACAGGCCGGATGGCTACACCTTC
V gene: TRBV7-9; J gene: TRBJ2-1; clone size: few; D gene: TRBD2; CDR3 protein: CASTPSGGAYNEQFF; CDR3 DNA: TGTGCCAGCACCCCAAGCGGGGGGGCCTATAATGAGCAGTTCTTC